This record looks at one T cell receptor (beta chain) sequence and its context. The antigen is not known. The data were produced by immunoSEQ multiplex PCR, yet TCRdb's version contains in-frame clones alone and is incomplete. The sample consists of 32,000 or so clones, 55% to 75% of them appearing once. This sample stems from a study of early stage breast cancer tumors. The wider study: Seven or eight ER+/PR+/HER2- tumors were invasive ductal; four were invasive lobular.

Study results and caveats: Blood repertoires resembled normal breast more than tumor. Commonly generated sequences made up most enriched TCRB sequences shared between patients. Tumors had roughly 2.4-fold higher T cell density and higher clonality than adjacent normal breast tissue.

The sequencing sample was made of blood. This clonotype was obtained from a person aged 45 to 59 with breast cancer.

CDR3 coding DNA: TGTGCCAGCAGCGTAGGACTAGAAACAAATGAGCAGTTCTTC. As protein: CASSVGLETNEQFF. The V call is TRBV9, the J call TRBJ2-1, with a weak D call TRBD2 (6 bases). Trimming cost V 0 bases and J 7 bases, with 11 bases left between them. CDR1 is SGDLS and CDR2 is YYNGEE in the germline V gene. The CDR3 length is 14 residues.